This TCR beta chain was found in a study of shared clonotypes between healthy human individuals. Study findings and constraints: It was anticipated that sequencing depth would influence how many clonotypes donors shared. Roughly 5% was the fraction of naive CD4 clonotypes found shared across a few donors. Among non-shared clonotypes, generation probabilities were lower than among those shared by all four donors. Limitation of the genetic and exposure-history diversity represented came from the few donors.

As for this clone: As yet, its antigen is unknown.

Sequenced by immunoSEQ multiplex PCR; TCRdb stores in-frame clones only, minus some. The repertoire holds about 79,000 clones, with 62% as singletons. Germline-derived CDR1 and CDR2 are MNHEY and SMNVEV (reference sequence). V was pared by 5 bases and J by 4 bases, with 6 bases of the junction left unmatched. The CDR3 has 15 residues. The sequenced sample consisted of memory CD8+ T cells sorted from blood. The subset was: CD45RO+ cells pooled with CCR7-negative TemRA cells. The chain recombines TRBV27 with TRBJ1-4; TRBD1 matches at 8 bases. This TCR was recovered from a man aged 30 to 45 in good health. The CDR3 nucleotides are TGTGCCAGCAGTACCCAACAGGGGGTTAATGAAAAACTGTTTTTT. It specifies CASSTQQGVNEKLFF. The full variable domain, rest sourced from reference TRBV27 and TRBJ1-4, is EAQVTQNPRYLITVTGKKLTVTCSQNMNHEYMSWYRQDPGLGLRQIYYSMNVEVTDKGDVPEGYKVSRKEKRNFPLILESPSPNQTSLYFCASSTQQGVNEKLFFGSGTQLSVL.